This note documents a single T cell receptor (beta chain) sequence. The clone's antigen remains unknown. Qualities for individual bases were not recorded, and no much larger clone is one base off. The collaborating institutions used their own protocols to collect whole blood in K2EDTA tubes. For TCRbeta analysis, collaborators shipped samples in one of three forms: frozen whole blood, isolated PBMCs, or DNA extracted from either of those sample types. TCRbeta CDR3 regions were amplified from genomic DNA using the immunoSEQ Assay, a bias-controlled multiplex PCR. Per the source publication's procedure: Nucleated cell counts per sample were estimated from amplification of reference gene primers within the assay. To quantify the absolute abundance of each unique TCRbeta CDR3 rearrangement, sequence reads were collapsed and filtered. Productive Simpson clonality was computed per sample as the square root of Simpson's diversity index over productive rearrangements. In TCRdb, the immuneACCESS table is reduced to in-frame sequences with V and J assigned. These tables do not hold every clone; where another copy was compared, an unresolved V gene accounts for under half, and the others remain unexplained. From that table come the V and J calls and clone size; the DNA was used to work out D and trimming. The sample table lists approximately 30,000 clones, 85% of them with a count of one. The ten most abundant clones make up roughly 15% of the sample.

This entry comes from a study of blood T cell repertoires in COVID-19 (dated by TCRdb to the early 2020s). Concerning the study at large: The collaborator samples originated in the United States, Italy and Spain and spanned the acute and convalescent phases of COVID-19. The prospective study material was composed of cDNA or gDNA derived from T cells, B-cell-depleted T cells, or PBMCs. Deeply sampled blood TCRbeta repertoires from subjects exposed to, actively infected with, or recovered from COVID-19 were included in the dataset. The repertoires were released in a freely available public database meant as a resource for research on the immune response to SARS-CoV-2. Samples were obtained from the ongoing ImmuneRACE study (first 160 participants) and from some 1,300 subjects provided by 6 global collaborators. The sample metadata nearly always contained a de-identified subject ID, COVID-19 status, age in years and sex. Where HLA class I and class II types were available, the types were taken from metadata supplied by the sample provider, not from assay-based typing.

The CDR3 starts with the cysteine, ends with the phenylalanine, and has 14 residues. Of all the DNA, just the CDR3 is kept, 42 bases in frame from base 1. The junction shows trimming of 5 bases on V and 5 bases on J, and the gene matches do not reach 7 bases of it. Sequences MDHEN (CDR1) and SYDVKM (CDR2) are obtained from the germline V gene. The paper as a whole reports these results and caveats: Clinical and demographic metadata were provided uncurated, with the amount varying by source and participant.

The chain links TRBV28 with TRBJ1-2, with 8 middle bases fitting TRBD1. Sequencing was carried out using peripheral blood. This sequence originates from a human donor with acute or convalescent COVID-19. The donor label of this sample is uncertain. The DNA is TGTGCCAGCAGTGGTGGACAGGGAGTGTATGGCTACACCTTC. Its protein reads: CASSGGQGVYGYTF.